This T cell receptor (beta chain) derives from a study of T-cell reconstitution after alpha-beta-depleted transplantation in children. This clonotype was seen more than once but under ten times. Researchers prepared the TCRbeta library using unique molecular identifiers, the study reports. TCRdb re-called the PCR reads through MiXCR, storing one row per CDR3 protein. The table shows just over 350,000 distinct CDR3 sequences, with 13% occurring only once. V was shortened by 0 bases and J by 0 bases, with 15 bases between the two germline ends. The CDR3 sequence is 18 residues long. Germline-derived CDR1 and CDR2 are LGHDT and YNNKEL (reference sequence).

The receptor was isolated from a human donor who donated a stem cell graft to a child with Fanconi anemia. The sample here was PBMCs, taken from the stem cell graft. The chain has TRBV3-1 and TRBJ1-5; D not certain. Here the CDR3 DNA reads TGTGCCAGCAGCCAAGAGTCGATGACGACTAATAGCAATCAGCCCCAGCATTTT. It codes for CASSQESMTTNSNQPQHF.